These T cell receptor beta chains were read from a single sample in a study of cytomegalovirus exposure and HLA in healthy donors. The repertoire was sequenced with immunoSEQ multiplex PCR; TCRdb's copy has only in-frame clones and lacks some. The sample contains more than 85,000 clones, roughly 75% of which appear only once. The sequenced material came from PBMCs. These receptors were taken from a male donor in good health and CMV-seropositive. The CDR3 runs from the conserved cysteine through the conserved F or W. The D gene is left open where the match is weak. Where a row states a size, it is once, few, many or the class of an expanded clone; other rows omit it.

TRBJ2-7	.	TRBV4-1	TRBD1	CASSQKDRGPLSYEQYF	TGCGCCAGCAGCCAAAAGGACAGGGGCCCTCTCTCCTACGAGCAGTACTTC
TRBJ2-7	few	TRBV7-9	.	CASSQSSFGEQYF	TGTGCCAGCAGCCAGTCTAGCTTTGGCGAGCAGTACTTC
TRBJ1-1	few	TRBV6-1	TRBD1	CASNGQGPPEAFF	TGTGCCAGCAACGGACAGGGTCCCCCTGAAGCTTTCTTT
TRBJ1-1	.	TRBV7-8	.	CASSLNQGAGTEAFF	TGTGCCAGCAGCTTAAACCAGGGAGCGGGCACTGAAGCTTTCTTT
TRBJ2-5	.	TRBV6-6	.	CASWGGGKTQYF	TGTGCCAGTTGGGGCGGCGGAAAGACCCAGTACTTC
TRBJ2-1	once	TRBV28	.	CASSPPRYNEQFF	TGTGCCAGCAGTCCCCCCCGCTACAATGAGCAGTTCTTC
TRBJ1-1	.	TRBV18	TRBD1	CASSTGQQNTEAFF	TGTGCCAGCTCAACGGGACAGCAGAACACTGAAGCTTTCTTT
TRBJ2-2	.	TRBV2	.	CASSEEGRDTGELFF	TGTGCCAGCAGTGAGGAGGGAAGGGACACCGGGGAGCTGTTTTTT
TRBJ1-2	.	TRBV5-1	.	CASSLEAGNNYGYTF	TGCGCCAGCAGCTTGGAGGCAGGGAATAACTATGGCTACACCTTC
TRBJ2-7	.	TRBV19	TRBD2	CASSPGLANEQYF	TGTGCCAGTAGTCCCGGACTAGCGAACGAGCAGTACTTC
TRBJ1-2	.	TRBV5-6	.	CASSYGRGGYGYTF	TGTGCCAGCAGCTATGGACGGGGAGGGTATGGCTACACCTTC
TRBJ1-1	few	TRBV19	.	CASAAGLNTEAFF	TGTGCCAGCGCGGCAGGGCTGAACACTGAAGCTTTCTTT
TRBJ2-1	many	TRBV4-3	.	CASSPSEARDEQFF	TGCGCCAGTAGCCCCTCGGAGGCTAGGGATGAGCAGTTCTTC
TRBJ2-3	.	TRBV4-2	TRBD2	CASSSLAGGGTDTQYF	TGTGCCAGCAGCTCTCTAGCGGGGGGGGGCACAGATACGCAGTATTTT
TRBJ1-1	.	TRBV5-4	TRBD1	CASSSWTGPAEAFF	TGTGCCAGCAGCTCCTGGACAGGGCCGGCTGAAGCTTTCTTT
TRBJ2-6	.	TRBV9	.	CASSVGARSGANVLTF	TGTGCCAGCAGCGTAGGGGCCAGGTCTGGGGCCAACGTCCTGACTTTC
TRBJ1-1	once	TRBV7-6	TRBD1	CASSLGHPGQGYTEAFF	TGTGCCAGCAGCTTAGGCCACCCGGGACAGGGATACACTGAAGCTTTCTTT
TRBJ2-7	.	TRBV27	.	CASSAATGNYEQYF	TGTGCCAGCAGTGCGGCTACCGGGAACTACGAGCAGTACTTC
TRBJ2-7	.	TRBV19	.	CASSIDHRGSNEQYF	TGTGCCAGTAGTATAGATCATCGAGGGTCCAACGAGCAGTACTTC
TRBJ2-1	.	TRBV11-3	.	CASSFVSQGEQFF	TGTGCCAGCAGCTTTGTAAGCCAGGGTGAGCAGTTCTTC
TRBJ1-6	.	TRBV4-1	TRBD1	CASIVVSRTGTNSPLHF	TGCGCCAGCATCGTAGTAAGCCGGACAGGGACAAATTCACCCCTCCACTTT
TRBJ2-5	.	TRBV30	TRBD2	CAWQLAGGETQYF	TGTGCCTGGCAACTAGCGGGGGGAGAGACCCAGTACTTC
TRBJ2-7	once	TRBV5-8	.	CASRPRGSYEQYF	TGTGCCAGCAGACCCAGGGGCTCCTACGAGCAGTACTTC
TRBJ2-7	few	TRBV19	.	CATRPYTRSYEQYF	TGTGCCACCAGGCCGTATACCCGCTCCTACGAGCAGTACTTC
TRBJ2-1	.	TRBV6-5	TRBD1	CASSTGTGVRNEQFF	TGTGCCAGCAGTACCGGGACAGGGGTTCGAAATGAGCAGTTCTTC
TRBJ1-2	.	TRBV2	.	CASSATRGQDSYTF	TGTGCCAGCAGTGCGACCCGGGGTCAGGATAGCTACACCTTC
TRBJ1-1	few	TRBV5-4	.	CASSLDRDTEAFF	TGTGCCAGCAGCTTGGACCGGGACACTGAAGCTTTCTTT
TRBJ2-5	once	TRBV19	TRBD1	CASGDREQTQYF	TGTGCCAGTGGTGACAGGGAACAGACCCAGTACTTC
TRBJ2-3	few	TRBV30	TRBD1	CAWRTGTEADTQYF	TGTGCCTGGAGAACGGGGACAGAGGCAGATACGCAGTATTTT
TRBJ1-2	.	TRBV9	.	CASSVAGVHGYTF	TGTGCCAGCAGCGTAGCAGGGGTTCACGGCTACACCTTC
TRBJ1-5	few	TRBV6-1	TRBD1	CASSGDRRGNQPQHF	TGTGCCAGCAGTGGGGACAGGCGGGGCAATCAGCCCCAGCATTTT
TRBJ1-5	.	TRBV7-2	TRBD1	CASSLQQGGYQPQHF	TGTGCCAGCAGCTTACAACAGGGGGGTTATCAGCCCCAGCATTTT
TRBJ2-7	many	TRBV7-6	TRBD1	CASSPGTVIEQYF	TGTGCCAGCAGTCCCGGGACAGTAATCGAGCAGTACTTC